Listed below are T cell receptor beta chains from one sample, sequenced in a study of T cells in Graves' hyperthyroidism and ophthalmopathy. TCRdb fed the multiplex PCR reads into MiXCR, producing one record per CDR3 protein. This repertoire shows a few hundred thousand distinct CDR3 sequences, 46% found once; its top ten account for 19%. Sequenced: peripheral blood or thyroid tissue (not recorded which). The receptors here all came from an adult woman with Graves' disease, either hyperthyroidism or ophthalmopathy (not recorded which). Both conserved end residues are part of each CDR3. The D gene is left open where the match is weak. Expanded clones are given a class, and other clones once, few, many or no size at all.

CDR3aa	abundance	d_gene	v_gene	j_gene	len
CASSLERNTGANVLTF	once	-	TRBV5-1	TRBJ2-6	16
CASRRQGSYAEAFF	many	TRBD1	TRBV28	TRBJ1-1	14
CASSQNNSPLHF	many	-	TRBV7-9	TRBJ1-6	12
CATSLGVGLAGGETQYF	-	TRBD2	TRBV7-9	TRBJ2-5	17
CASSIGQTWEKETQYF	-	-	TRBV19	TRBJ2-5	16
CSVDLTGDTEAFF	-	-	TRBV29-1	TRBJ1-1	13
CAISPQGAVGNTIYF	-	TRBD1	TRBV10-3	TRBJ1-3	15
CASRDHRGRLFF	-	TRBD1	TRBV25-1	TRBJ2-2	12
CASSKQGMDGYTF	few	-	TRBV7-9	TRBJ1-2	13
CASSAGHRNQPQHF	-	-	TRBV9	TRBJ1-5	14
CASSARGLNTEAFF	-	TRBD1	TRBV11-2	TRBJ1-1	14
CAINRDTANYGYTF	-	-	TRBV10-3	TRBJ1-2	14
CSARVGGQSSEQYF	many	-	TRBV20-1	TRBJ2-7	14
CSPGQGAAGAEAFF	many	TRBD1	TRBV20-1	TRBJ1-1	14
CATFGGGYGYTF	few	-	TRBV3-1	TRBJ1-2	12
CSVERGVLDGEKLFF	-	-	TRBV29-1	TRBJ1-4	15
CSVETYSYEQYF	-	-	TRBV29-1	TRBJ2-7	12
CSAGGNQPQYF	-	TRBD2	TRBV20-1	TRBJ2-5	11
CASSEGQGSNQPQHF	many	TRBD1	TRBV5-5	TRBJ1-5	15
CSARLLRGYEQYF	once	-	TRBV20-1	TRBJ2-7	13
CASSETGTSHGQYF	few	TRBD1	TRBV25-1	TRBJ2-7	14
CATSVVGSVPGELFF	-	-	TRBV9	TRBJ2-2	15
CATSSSGGSNYEQYF	few	-	TRBV24-1	TRBJ2-7	15
CSANARGRGHYSNQPQHF	many	TRBD1	TRBV20-1	TRBJ1-5	18
CSAIQAGGLETQYF	many	TRBD2	TRBV20-1	TRBJ2-5	14
CATGNQDQPQHF	-	-	TRBV24-1	TRBJ1-5	12
CASSLAEGELFF	many	-	TRBV5-1	TRBJ2-2	12
CASSSSGWEQYF	-	-	TRBV27	TRBJ2-7	12
CASSLPGGPQHF	many	-	TRBV4-1	TRBJ1-5	12
CASSSRPVLEQYF	many	-	TRBV7-8	TRBJ2-7	13
CASMANSGNTF	-	-	TRBV2	TRBJ1-2	11
CASSQDRAEAEAFF	-	-	TRBV3-1	TRBJ1-1	14
CAISESPKESGETQYF	many	-	TRBV10-3	TRBJ2-5	16
CASSTGLATGELFF	many	TRBD2	TRBV5-1	TRBJ2-2	14
CSARDPTGGRLETQYF	-	TRBD1	TRBV20-1	TRBJ2-5	16
CASSSGGTLSDTGELFF	-	-	TRBV7-9	TRBJ2-2	17
CASSVFTGHRGYETQYF	-	TRBD1	TRBV9	TRBJ2-5	17
CASSLLQNEKLFF	few	-	TRBV27	TRBJ1-4	13
CASWSLTMNTEAFF	many	-	TRBV27	TRBJ1-1	14
CASSYSDRRYGYTF	many	-	TRBV6-6	TRBJ1-2	14
CASSRYGTEAFF	-	-	TRBV9	TRBJ1-1	12
CASSPRFRGYTF	once	-	TRBV5-6	TRBJ1-2	12
CASSSGQGTVNYGYTF	-	TRBD1	TRBV7-9	TRBJ1-2	16
CASTPPTHREPQHF	-	-	TRBV28	TRBJ1-5	14
CASSHAGTGDTEAFF	-	TRBD1	TRBV5-4	TRBJ1-1	15
CASSTFLRLAGGQETQYF	-	TRBD2	TRBV19	TRBJ2-5	18